This T cell receptor beta chain was captured by sequencing in a study of T-cell reconstitution after alpha-beta-depleted transplantation in children. Study results and caveats: Reportedly, roughly two months post-transplant, alpha-beta T cells arose from several hundred expanded graft clones. Once a year had passed after transplant, T-cell counts and diversity came mostly from newly produced T cells. It was surviving recipient T cells and thymic progenitors that gave some patients high TCRbeta diversity at day 60.

In this sample, this clonotype turned up many times. Its antigen is currently unknown. The CDR3 spans 15 residues. With V trimmed by 8 bases and J by 8 bases, 15 bases remained unmatched. Unique molecular identifiers were built into the TCRbeta library. In TCRdb, the PCR reads were re-called with MiXCR into one record per CDR3 protein. The sample shows over 150,000 distinct CDR3 sequences, 6.3% of them seen only once. The sequence derives from a girl under three years old with combined immunodeficiency, due to receive a stem cell transplant. The V gene is TRBV12-3 or TRBV12-4, the J gene TRBJ2-1; 7 bases fit TRBD2. The material sequenced was PBMCs, taken before TCRalphabeta/CD19-depleted stem cell transplant. The CDR3 is CASEPSGWAGDEQFF. The CDR3 bases are TGTGCCAGCGAACCCTCCGGCTGGGCGGGGGATGAGCAGTTCTTC.